This TCR beta chain was retrieved from a study of blood T cell repertoires in COVID-19. Study details: Researchers got acute and convalescent COVID-19 samples from the United States, Italy and Spain. In each case, the material was cDNA or gDNA derived from T cells, B-cell-depleted T cells, or PBMCs.

V dropped 5 bases and J dropped 5; count of bases not matched to a gene: 13. The CDR3 runs 17 residues. Germline values: CDR1 MGHRA, CDR2 YSYEKL. Authors' data handling: From reference gene primer amplification, estimates of nucleated cell counts were derived. Clones were sequenced by immunoSEQ multiplex PCR, and TCRdb holds only the in-frame ones, with some missing. For V, J and clone size, that table is used; D and trimming come from the DNA. The sample has 190,000 or so clones, around 83% seen once. This chain connects TRBV4-1 to TRBJ2-3; 10 bases line up with TRBD2. The sequence derives from a woman in her thirties with active or convalescent COVID-19. The sequencing sample was made of peripheral blood. The CDR3, as DNA: TGCGCCAGCAGCGTGGTTAGTGAGCGGGGGGGCGTAGATACGCAGTATTTT. This gives the protein CASSVVSERGGVDTQYF.